This TCR beta chain appears in the sequencing data of a study of cytotoxic CD8 clonotypes in ibrutinib-treated CLL. Overall study results and limits: T-cell clonality at baseline went above that of age-matched healthy donors and rose and fell with circulating CD8+ T-cell counts.

This CDR3 contains 16 residues. The germline V gene encodes CDR1 KGHSH and CDR2 LQKENI. V shed 0 bases, J shed 5 bases, and the junction held 6 bases outside the gene matches. As regards this clone: Antigen: not known.

Measured with immunoSEQ multiplex PCR; TCRdb has only the in-frame clones, and not every one. This sample carries fewer than 400,000 clones, 67% of them seen once, and the ten largest clones take around 6.6%. Sequenced here: PBMCs, sampled after 36 months of ibrutinib treatment. The TCR originated in a human donor with chronic lymphocytic leukemia. The chain has TRBV18 and TRBJ2-3, with 9 nucleotides matching TRBD2. The CDR3 reads CASSPPELAGRDTQYF. The CDR3, as DNA: TGTGCCAGCTCACCACCGGAACTAGCGGGTCGAGATACGCAGTATTTT.